The T cell receptor beta chain described here comes from a study of T cells in localized non-small cell lung cancer. General observations from the study: The study detected a median about 50 of the top 100 tumor clones in adjacent lung.

CDR1 KGHSH and CDR2 LQKENI come from the germline V gene. This CDR3 is 16 amino acids long. V shed 2 bases and J shed 1 base, with 12 bases lying between them. Sequencing was performed with immunoSEQ multiplex PCR; in TCRdb, only in-frame clones are kept and a portion is missing. The table shows 55,000 to 75,000 clones, with approximately 87% occurring only once. As concerns this clone: Its cognate antigen is unknown.

This TCR derives from a male donor at least 60 years old with stage III squamous cell lung carcinoma. The material sequenced was peripheral blood, taken before any cancer treatment. This chain joins TRBV18 and TRBJ1-5; D possibly corresponds to TRBD1 (5 bases). The CDR3 protein is CASSPTQGRSNQPQHF. CDR3 nucleotides: TGTGCCAGCTCACCAACTCAGGGACGGAGCAATCAGCCCCAGCATTTT.